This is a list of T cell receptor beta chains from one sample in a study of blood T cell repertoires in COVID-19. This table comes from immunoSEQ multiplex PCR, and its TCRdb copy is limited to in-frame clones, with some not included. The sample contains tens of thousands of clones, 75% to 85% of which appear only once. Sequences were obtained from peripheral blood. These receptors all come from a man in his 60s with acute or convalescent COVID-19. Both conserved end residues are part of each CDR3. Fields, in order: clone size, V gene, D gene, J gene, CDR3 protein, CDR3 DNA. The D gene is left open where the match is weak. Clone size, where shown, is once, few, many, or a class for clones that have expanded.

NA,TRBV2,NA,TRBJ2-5,CATRWEVWETQYF,TGTGCCACCAGGTGGGAGGTATGGGAGACCCAGTACTTC
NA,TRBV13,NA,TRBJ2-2,CASSLLGKTNTGELFF,TGTGCCAGCAGCCTACTCGGGAAGACTAACACCGGGGAGCTGTTTTTT
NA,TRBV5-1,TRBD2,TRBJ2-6,CASSTRGGSGANVLTF,TGCGCCAGCAGCACCCGGGGAGGGTCCGGGGCCAACGTCCTGACTTTC
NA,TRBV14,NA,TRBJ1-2,CASSQAAGVVSGYTF,TGTGCCAGCAGCCAAGCCGCAGGGGTCGTCTCTGGCTACACCTTC
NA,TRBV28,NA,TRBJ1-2,CASSPPPGGAGYGYTF,TGTGCCAGCAGTCCACCCCCGGGCGGGGCCGGCTATGGCTACACCTTC
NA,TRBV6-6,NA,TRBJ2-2,CASSRRAGNTGELFF,TGTGCCAGCTCTCGTCGAGCGGGGAACACCGGGGAGCTGTTTTTT
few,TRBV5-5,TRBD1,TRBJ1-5,CASRGDDRVYQPQHF,TGTGCCAGCAGGGGCGACGACAGGGTCTATCAGCCCCAGCATTTT
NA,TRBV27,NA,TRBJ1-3,CASSLWTSRNTIYF,TGTGCCAGCAGTTTATGGACTAGTAGAAACACCATATATTTT
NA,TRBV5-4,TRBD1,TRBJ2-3,CASSSETGGRDTQYF,TGTGCCAGCAGCTCTGAAACAGGGGGCAGAGATACGCAGTATTTT
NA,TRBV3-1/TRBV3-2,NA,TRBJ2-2,CASSQAGGQGGTGELFF,TGTGCCAGCAGCCAAGCCGGCGGGCAGGGAGGCACCGGGGAGCTGTTTTTT
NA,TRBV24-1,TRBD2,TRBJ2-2,CATSDLEAGRGTGELFF,TGTGCCACCAGTGACCTTGAAGCGGGGAGGGGCACCGGGGAGCTGTTTTTT
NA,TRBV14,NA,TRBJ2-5,CASSHYDYRGFQETQYF,TGTGCCAGCAGCCACTACGACTATCGGGGGTTTCAAGAGACCCAGTACTTC
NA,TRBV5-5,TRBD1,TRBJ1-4,CASSAWDRVEEKLFF,TGTGCCAGCAGCGCGTGGGACAGGGTGGAGGAAAAACTGTTTTTT
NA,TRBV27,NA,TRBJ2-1,CASRYLTNSYNEQFF,TGTGCCAGCCGCTACCTAACCAACTCCTACAATGAGCAGTTCTTC
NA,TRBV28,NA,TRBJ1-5,CASSLPNRVRSNQPQHF,TGTGCCAGCAGTTTGCCGAACAGGGTACGGAGCAATCAGCCCCAGCATTTT
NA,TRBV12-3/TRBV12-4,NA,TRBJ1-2,CASSLGENYGYTF,TGTGCCAGCAGTTTAGGGGAGAACTATGGCTACACCTTC
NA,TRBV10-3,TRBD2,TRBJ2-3,CAIMVAGGSTQYF,TGTGCCATCATGGTAGCGGGGGGAAGTACGCAGTATTTT
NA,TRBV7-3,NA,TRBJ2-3,CASSFLGGRTDTQYF,TGTGCCAGCAGCTTTTTGGGGGGGCGCACAGATACGCAGTATTTT
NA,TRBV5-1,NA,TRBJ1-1,CASSLGSVGGGRTEAFF,TGCGCCAGCAGCTTGGGATCGGTTGGGGGAGGGCGAACTGAAGCTTTCTTT
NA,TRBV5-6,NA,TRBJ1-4,CASQPMGRGEKLFF,TGTGCCAGCCAACCTATGGGGCGCGGTGAAAAACTGTTTTTT
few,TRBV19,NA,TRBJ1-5,CASSIVLGGQPQHF,TGTGCCAGTAGTATAGTTTTGGGGGGTCAGCCCCAGCATTTT
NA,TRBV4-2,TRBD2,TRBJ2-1,CASSQSFGTSGYNEQFF,TGTGCCAGCAGCCAAAGTTTCGGGACTAGCGGATACAATGAGCAGTTCTTC
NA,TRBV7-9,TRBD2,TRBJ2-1,CASSSYLGLAGSEQFF,TGTGCCAGCAGCTCCTACCTGGGACTAGCGGGGAGTGAGCAGTTCTTC
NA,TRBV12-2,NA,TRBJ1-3,CASRSVANDPIDSGNTIYF,TGTGCAAGTCGCTCCGTAGCCAACGATCCGATCGACTCTGGAAACACCATATATTTT
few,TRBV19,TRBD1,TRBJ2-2,CASSISIGTGRTGELFF,TGTGCCAGTAGTATATCGATCGGGACAGGGAGAACCGGGGAGCTGTTTTTT
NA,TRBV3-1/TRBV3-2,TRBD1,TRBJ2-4,CASSQTYTGVLQYF,TGTGCCAGCAGCCAAACCTACACAGGGGTTCTTCAGTACTTC
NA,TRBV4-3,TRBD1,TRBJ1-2,CASSQVVTGAYGYTF,TGCGCCAGCAGCCAGGTGGTGACAGGGGCGTATGGCTACACCTTC
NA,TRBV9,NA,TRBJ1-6,CASSATALYNSPLHF,TGTGCCAGCAGCGCCACAGCACTCTATAATTCACCCCTCCACTTT
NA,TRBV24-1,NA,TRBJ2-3,CATSDFIRGWTDTQYF,TGTGCCACCAGTGATTTCATCAGGGGATGGACAGATACGCAGTATTTT
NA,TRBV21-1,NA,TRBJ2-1,CASSPRTGTPDNEQFF,TGTGCCAGCAGCCCCCGGACAGGTACGCCCGACAATGAGCAGTTCTTC
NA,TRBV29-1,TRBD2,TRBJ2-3,CSARRGLAGGGARTDTQYF,TGCAGCGCCCGAAGGGGACTCGCGGGGGGGGGAGCTCGCACAGATACGCAGTATTTT
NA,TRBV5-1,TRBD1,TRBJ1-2,CASSLAGGVYGYTF,TGCGCCAGCAGCTTGGCAGGGGGTGTCTATGGCTACACCTTC
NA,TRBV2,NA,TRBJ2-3,CASSFLLFGDTQYF,TGTGCCAGCAGCTTCCTCCTCTTCGGAGATACGCAGTATTTT
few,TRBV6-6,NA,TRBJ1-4,CASRRQDEKLFF,TGTGCCAGCAGGAGACAGGATGAAAAACTGTTTTTT
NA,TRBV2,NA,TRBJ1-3,CASSTGSSGNTIYF,TGTGCCAGCTCTACAGGGAGCTCTGGAAACACCATATATTTT
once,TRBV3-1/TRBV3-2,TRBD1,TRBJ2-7,CASSRQGGYEQYF,TGTGCCAGCAGCCGACAGGGGGGGTACGAGCAGTACTTC
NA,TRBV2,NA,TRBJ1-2,CASSVEGVSNYGYTF,TGTGCCAGCAGTGTGGAGGGAGTCTCTAACTATGGCTACACCTTC
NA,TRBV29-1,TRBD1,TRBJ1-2,CSVEGGTAYGYTF,TGCAGCGTTGAAGGCGGGACAGCATATGGCTACACCTTC
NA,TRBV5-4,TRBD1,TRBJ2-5,CASSPGQRSGETQYF,TGTGCCAGCAGCCCGGGACAGAGGTCCGGGGAGACCCAGTACTTC
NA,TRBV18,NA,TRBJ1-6,CASSSYDSLQSPLHF,TGTGCCAGCTCATCCTACGACAGTCTTCAATCACCCCTCCACTTT
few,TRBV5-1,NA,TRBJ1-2,CASSLSGKGYTF,TGCGCCAGCAGCCTGTCAGGGAAAGGCTACACCTTC
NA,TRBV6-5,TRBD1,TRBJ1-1,CASIRTGNTEAFF,TGTGCCAGCATCCGGACAGGGAACACTGAAGCTTTCTTT
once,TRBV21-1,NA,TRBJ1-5,CASSTWFRDRDYSNQPQHF,TGTGCCAGCAGCACTTGGTTCCGGGACAGGGACTATAGCAATCAGCCCCAGCATTTT
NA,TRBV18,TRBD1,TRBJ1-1,CASSPRRETGGTEAFF,TGTGCCAGCTCACCAAGACGGGAAACAGGGGGCACTGAAGCTTTCTTT
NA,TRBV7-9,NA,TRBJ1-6,CASSSVRQGNSPLHF,TGTGCCAGCAGCTCCGTGCGGCAGGGGAATTCACCCCTCCACTTT